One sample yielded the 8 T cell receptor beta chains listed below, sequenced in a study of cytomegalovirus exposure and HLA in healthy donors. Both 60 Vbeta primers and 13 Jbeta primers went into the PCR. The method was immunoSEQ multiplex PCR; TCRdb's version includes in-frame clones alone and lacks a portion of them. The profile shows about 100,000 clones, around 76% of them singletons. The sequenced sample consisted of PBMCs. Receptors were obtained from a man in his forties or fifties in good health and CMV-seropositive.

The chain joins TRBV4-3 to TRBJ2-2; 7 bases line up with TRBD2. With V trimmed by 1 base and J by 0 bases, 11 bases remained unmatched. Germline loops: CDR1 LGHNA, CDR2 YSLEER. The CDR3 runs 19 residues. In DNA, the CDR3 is TGCGCCAGCAGCCAAGTGGGGGTGGGAGGGCTATCGAACACCGGGGAGCTGTTTTTT. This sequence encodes CASSQVGVGGLSNTGELFF.

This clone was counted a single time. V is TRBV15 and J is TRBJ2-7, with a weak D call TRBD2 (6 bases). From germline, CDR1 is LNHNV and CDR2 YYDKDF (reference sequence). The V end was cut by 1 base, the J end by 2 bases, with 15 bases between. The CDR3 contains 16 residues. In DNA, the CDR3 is TGTGCCACCAGCAGAGCCCGGGGGAAGGGAACCTACGAGCAGTACTTC. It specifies CATSRARGKGTYEQYF.

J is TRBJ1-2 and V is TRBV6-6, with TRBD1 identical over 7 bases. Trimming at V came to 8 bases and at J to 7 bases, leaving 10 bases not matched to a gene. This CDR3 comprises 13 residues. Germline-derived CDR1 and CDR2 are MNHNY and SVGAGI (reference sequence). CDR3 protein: CASSDREGSGYTF. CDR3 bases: TGTGCCAGCTCCGACAGGGAAGGATCTGGCTACACCTTC.

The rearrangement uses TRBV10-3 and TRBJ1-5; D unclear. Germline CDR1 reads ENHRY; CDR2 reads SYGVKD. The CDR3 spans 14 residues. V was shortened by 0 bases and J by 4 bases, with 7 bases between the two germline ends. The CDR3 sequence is CAISESPRNQPQHF. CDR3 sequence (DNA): TGTGCCATCAGTGAGTCGCCCAGGAATCAGCCCCAGCATTTT.

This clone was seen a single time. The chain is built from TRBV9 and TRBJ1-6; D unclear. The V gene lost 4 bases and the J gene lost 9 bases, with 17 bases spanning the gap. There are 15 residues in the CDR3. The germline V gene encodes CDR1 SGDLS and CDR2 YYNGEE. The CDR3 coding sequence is TGTGCCAGCAGCTCCCCTGGAGGGCTTAGTTCACCCCTCCACTTT. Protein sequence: CASSSPGGLSSPLHF.

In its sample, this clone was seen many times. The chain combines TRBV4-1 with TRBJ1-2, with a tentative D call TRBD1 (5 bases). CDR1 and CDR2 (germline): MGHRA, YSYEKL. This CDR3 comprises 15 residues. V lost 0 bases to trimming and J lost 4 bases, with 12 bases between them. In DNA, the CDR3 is TGCGCCAGCAGCCAAGATAGGGGTCCGCTCTATGGCTACACCTTC. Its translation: CASSQDRGPLYGYTF.

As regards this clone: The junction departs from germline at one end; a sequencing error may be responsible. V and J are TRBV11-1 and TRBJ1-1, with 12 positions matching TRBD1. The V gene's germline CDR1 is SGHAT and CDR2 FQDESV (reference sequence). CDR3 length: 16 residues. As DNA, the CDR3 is TGTTCCAGCAGCCCGGGACAGGGGGCGCAGAGCACTGAAGCTTTCTTT. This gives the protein CSSSPGQGAQSTEAFF. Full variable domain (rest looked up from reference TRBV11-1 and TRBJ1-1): EAEVAQSPRYKITEKSQAVAFWCDPISGHATLYWYRQILGQGPELLVQFQDESVVDDSQLPKDRFSAERLKGVDSTLKIQPAELGDSAMYLCSSSPGQGAQSTEAFFGQGTRLTVV.

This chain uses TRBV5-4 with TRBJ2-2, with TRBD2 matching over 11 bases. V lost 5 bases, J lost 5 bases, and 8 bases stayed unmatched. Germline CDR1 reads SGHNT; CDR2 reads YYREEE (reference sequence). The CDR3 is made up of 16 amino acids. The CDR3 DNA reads TGTGCCAGCAGTCCCAATAGCGGGGGGGTTACCGGGGAGCTGTTTTTT. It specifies CASSPNSGGVTGELFF.